These 4 T cell receptor beta chains were all obtained from the same sample, sequenced in a study. The sorted Tregs were CD4+CD25+CD127-/low cells. Adaptor-ligated barcode primers were used to amplify TRBV12-4/TRBJ1-2 clonotypes. TCRdb passed the multiplex PCR reads through MiXCR, listing each CDR3 protein once. The table includes some 1,000 distinct CDR3 sequences, about 0.75% detected once. Sequencing input: Tregs sorted from blood. These receptors were taken from a female donor with breast cancer.

By share, this clonotype ranks as medium-sized. The CDR3 reads CASSSGAYGYTF. CDR3 in DNA: TGTGCCAGCAGTTCAGGCGCATATGGCTACACCTTC. The J gene is TRBJ1-2, the V gene TRBV12-3 or TRBV12-4; D remains ambiguous. The CDR3 length is 12 residues. V was pared by 4 bases and J by 5 bases, with 8 bases between.

Sample share makes this clonotype medium-sized. The rearrangement uses TRBV12-3 or TRBV12-4 and TRBJ1-2; D perhaps matches TRBD1 (5 bases). The V end was cut by 5 bases, the J end by 7 bases, with 11 bases between. The CDR3 extends over 12 amino acids. This CDR3 reads CASSRQGFGYTF. In nucleotides, the CDR3 is TGTGCCAGCAGTCGCCAGGGATTTGGCTACACCTTC.

This clonotype is classed as medium-sized. This chain uses TRBV12-3 or TRBV12-4 with TRBJ1-2; D unresolved. The CDR3 extends over 12 amino acids. Trimming stripped 5 bases from V and 4 bases from J, with 8 bases between. CDR3 coding DNA: TGTGCCAGCAGTCCCCGAAGCTATGGCTACACCTTC. It encodes CASSPRSYGYTF.

This clonotype has ten or more counts. The chain links TRBV12-3 or TRBV12-4 to TRBJ1-2; D ambiguous. The CDR3 sequence is 11 residues long. Trimming left V 8 bases short and J 7 bases short, with 11 bases between. In DNA, the CDR3 is TGTGCCAGCGGCCGAGGTGGTGGCTACACCTTC. This gives the protein CASGRGGGYTF.